Below are 25 T cell receptor beta chains sequenced from a single sample in a study of cytomegalovirus exposure and HLA in healthy donors. The PCR was carried out with 60 Vbeta primers and 13 Jbeta primers. The data were produced by immunoSEQ multiplex PCR, yet TCRdb's version contains in-frame clones alone and is incomplete. In total, the table holds some 200,000 clones. Sequences were obtained from PBMCs. The source of these receptors is a woman aged 18-30 years in good health and CMV-seropositive.

This chain uses TRBV4-2 with TRBJ2-1, with D tentatively TRBD2 (7 bases). CDR3 length: 18 residues. Germline CDR1 and CDR2: LGHNA and YNFKEQ. Trimming cost V 1 base and J 7 bases, with 23 bases left between them. As DNA, the CDR3 is TGTGCCAGCAGCCAAGGCCACTCGCCGGGGGGCGCTGGAAATGAGCAGTTCTTC. As protein: CASSQGHSPGGAGNEQFF.

This chain connects TRBV30 to TRBJ1-3, with a possible D match to TRBD1 (5 bases). The germline gives CDR1 GTSNPN, CDR2 SVGIG (reference sequence). CDR3 size: 13 residues. Trimming took off 4 bases at V and 2 bases at J, with 9 bases between the two ends. In nucleotides, the CDR3 is TGTGCCTGGATCCGGGGGGCTGGAAACACCATATATTTT. This encodes CAWIRGAGNTIYF.

The chain has TRBV7-8 and TRBJ1-2; possibly TRBD1 for D (6 bases). Germline CDR1 SGHVS, CDR2 FQNEAQ. V shed 6 bases and J shed 4 bases, with 21 bases lying between them. This CDR3 is built from 16 residues. Written as DNA, the CDR3 is TGTGCCAGCAGGAGTACGGGACACATCCGTCCCTATGGCTACACCTTC. Translating it yields CASRSTGHIRPYGYTF.

This sequence joins TRBV5-1 and TRBJ2-5; the D gene is possibly TRBD1 (5 bases). Trimming stripped 4 bases from V and 2 bases from J, with 9 bases between. Germline V gene lookup returns CDR1 SGHRS and CDR2 YFSETQ. The CDR3 spans 13 residues. This chain's CDR3 is CASSTGQQETQYF. The CDR3, as DNA: TGCGCCAGCAGCACCGGACAACAAGAGACCCAGTACTTC.

This chain joins TRBV7-2 and TRBJ2-5, with D maybe TRBD1 (5 bases). This CDR3 is 14 amino acids long. The V end was cut by 5 bases, the J end by 3 bases, with 13 bases between. Germline V CDR1 and CDR2: SGHTA, FQGNSA. This CDR3 reads CASSRNRGKETQYF. CDR3 in DNA: TGTGCCAGCAGCCGCAATAGGGGAAAAGAGACCCAGTACTTC.

The CDR3 spells CASSSGEVGKLFF. The CDR3 region has the DNA TGTGCCAGCAGTTCGGGGGAGGTTGGAAAACTGTTTTTT. The chain links TRBV27 to TRBJ1-4, with TRBD1 as a possible D gene (5 bases). V dropped 4 bases and J dropped 10 bases, with 13 bases sitting between them. The CDR3 has 13 amino acids. The germline V gene encodes CDR1 MNHEY and CDR2 SMNVEV (reference sequence). Filled out from reference TRBV27 and TRBJ1-4, the complete variable domain reads EAQVTQNPRYLITVTGKKLTVTCSQNMNHEYMSWYRQDPGLGLRQIYYSMNVEVTDKGDVPEGYKVSRKEKRNFPLILESPSPNQTSLYFCASSSGEVGKLFFGSGTQLSVL.

This chain connects TRBV19 to TRBJ2-2, with a possible D match to TRBD2 (5 bases). Germline CDR1 is LNHDA and CDR2 is SQIVND (reference sequence). This CDR3 contains 17 residues. Trimming left V 7 bases short and J 5 bases short, with 23 bases between. The CDR3 region is CASTTPGGHKSTGELFF. DNA for the CDR3: TGTGCCAGTACCACCCCCGGAGGTCACAAATCAACCGGGGAGCTGTTTTTT.

The chain's CDR3 is CASSDRQGSLNTEAFF. The CDR3 DNA is TGTGCCAGCAGTGATCGACAGGGCTCATTGAACACTGAAGCTTTCTTT. V gene TRBV2 combines with J gene TRBJ1-1, with 7 bases lining up with TRBD1. The J segment lost 0 bases and the V segment lost 3 bases, leaving 7 bases of the junction unmatched. This CDR3 has 16 residues. CDR1 is SNHLY, CDR2 FYNNEI, per germline.

The chain recombines TRBV6-1 with TRBJ2-7, with TRBD2 identical over 12 bases. Germline trimming cut 6 bases from V and 2 bases from J; bases unmatched to any gene: 5. CDR3 length: 15 amino acids. CDR1 is MNHNS, CDR2 SASEGT, per germline. CDR3: CASRARLAGAYEQYF. CDR3 in DNA: TGTGCCAGCAGGGCAAGACTAGCGGGAGCCTACGAGCAGTACTTC.

V gene TRBV5-1 combines with J gene TRBJ2-1; 11 bases match TRBD2. The germline CDR1 and CDR2 sequences are SGHRS and YFSETQ. The length of the CDR3 is 17 residues. V was clipped by 4 bases and J by 9 bases; unmatched bases: 15. The CDR3 reads CASSKTSGSGMFVEQFF. For the CDR3, the DNA is TGCGCCAGCAGCAAAACTAGCGGGAGCGGGATGTTCGTTGAGCAGTTCTTC.

This sequence joins TRBV11-2 and TRBJ2-7, with TRBD1 matching over 10 bases. Germline CDR1 is SGHAT and CDR2 is FQNNGV. The CDR3 length is 16 residues. Trimming cost V 0 bases and J 5 bases; bases outside gene matches: 7. The CDR3 loop reads CASSLDGGTGVHEQYF. The CDR3 DNA reads as TGTGCCAGCAGCTTAGATGGCGGGACAGGGGTGCACGAGCAGTACTTC. The full variable domain, completed using reference TRBV11-2 and TRBJ2-7, is EAGVAQSPRYKIIEKRQSVAFWCNPISGHATLYWYQQILGQGPKLLIQFQNNGVVDDSQLPKDRFSAERLKGVDSTLKIQPAKLEDSAVYLCASSLDGGTGVHEQYFGPGTRLTVT.

The chain links TRBV15 to TRBJ1-1; D possibly corresponds to TRBD1 (6 bases). CDR1 is LNHNV, CDR2 YYDKDF, per germline (reference sequence). V was cut by 1 base and J by 0 bases, with 9 bases left in between. The CDR3 length is 15 residues. The CDR3 reads CATSRAQGMNTEAFF. Here the CDR3 DNA reads TGTGCCACCAGCAGAGCGCAGGGGATGAACACTGAAGCTTTCTTT.

CDR3 nucleotide sequence: TGTGCCAGCAGCTCGGACAGGGGGTCTAATGAAAAACTGTTTTTT. Translated, it gives CASSSDRGSNEKLFF. The chain joins TRBV7-2 to TRBJ1-4; TRBD1 matches at 10 bases. There are 15 residues in the CDR3. Germline V lookup: CDR1 SGHTA, CDR2 FQGNSA. The V and J ends lost 4 bases and 3 bases, in that order; junction bases with no gene match: 2.

This chain uses TRBV27 with TRBJ2-1; 8 bases are shared with TRBD1. This CDR3 contains 14 residues. The junction had 9 bases not matched to a gene; V was cut back by 11 bases and J by 3 bases. Germline assignment: CDR1 MNHEY and CDR2 SMNVEV (reference sequence). CDR3 sequence: CASAGTGDYNEQFF. Here the CDR3 DNA reads TGTGCCTCCGCCGGGACAGGCGACTACAATGAGCAGTTCTTC.

J is TRBJ2-3 and V is TRBV10-1, with D perhaps TRBD2 (6 bases). This CDR3 is built from 16 residues. CDR1 WNHNN and CDR2 SYGVQD come from the germline V gene (reference sequence). Trimming took 0 bases from V and 6 from J, leaving 16 bases between them. CDR3 in amino acids: CASSESPLAASDTQYF. CDR3 nucleotides: TGCGCCAGCAGTGAGTCCCCCTTAGCGGCATCCGATACGCAGTATTTT.

V usage is TRBV5-6 and J usage is TRBJ2-7, with 14 nucleotides matching TRBD2. Germline CDR1 reads SGHDT; CDR2 reads YYEEEE. Unmatched junction bases numbered 0, after V lost 0 bases and J lost 4 bases. The CDR3 runs 15 residues. The CDR3 DNA is TGTGCCAGCAGCTTGGGACTAGCGGGAGGGTACGAGCAGTACTTC. It encodes CASSLGLAGGYEQYF. Complete variable domain (other parts from reference TRBV5-6 and TRBJ2-7): DAGVTQSPTHLIKTRGQQVTLRCSPKSGHDTVSWYQQALGQGPQFIFQYYEEEERQRGNFPDRFSGHQFPNYSSELNVNALLLGDSALYLCASSLGLAGGYEQYFGPGTRLTVT.

V usage is TRBV5-5 and J usage is TRBJ2-1; 7 bases are a match to TRBD2. Looked up from germline, CDR1 is SGHKS and CDR2 is YYEKEE (reference sequence). J lost 10 bases, V lost 2 bases, and 6 bases had no gene match. The CDR3 runs to 13 residues. The CDR3 reads CASSFGDYSEQFF. The CDR3 region has the DNA TGTGCCAGCAGCTTTGGGGACTACTCAGAGCAGTTCTTC.

In regard to this clone: The identical CDR3 is also encoded by other nucleotide sequences in the sample. This rearrangement joins TRBV7-9 to TRBJ1-4; D is possibly TRBD1 (6 bases). This CDR3 comprises 14 residues. Germline CDR1 and CDR2: SEHNR and FQNEAQ (reference sequence). V lost 3 bases to trimming and J lost 1 base, with 6 bases between them. The CDR3 loop is CASSFRGTNEKLFF. The CDR3 DNA reads TGTGCCAGCAGCTTCAGGGGAACTAATGAAAAACTGTTTTTT.

V and J are TRBV9 and TRBJ2-1; 8 bases line up with TRBD2. Trimming took 4 bases from V and 10 from J; bases not matched to a gene: 10. The CDR3 runs 14 residues. CDR1 and CDR2 from the germline V gene are SGDLS and YYNGEE. The CDR3 loop is CASSHRAGGEEQFF. The CDR3 nucleotides are TGTGCCAGCAGCCATAGGGCGGGAGGAGAAGAGCAGTTCTTC.

The rearrangement uses TRBV4-1 and TRBJ2-7, with D tentatively TRBD1 (5 bases). Trimming removed 1 base from V and 6 bases from J, with 13 bases in between. Germline CDR1 reads MGHRA; CDR2 reads YSYEKL. The CDR3 runs to 14 residues. CDR3 in amino acids: CASSQAILQGEQYF. In DNA form, the CDR3 reads TGCGCCAGCAGCCAAGCTATCCTGCAGGGCGAGCAGTACTTC.

The chain couples TRBV6-7 to TRBJ1-4; TRBD1 agrees at 8 bases. TRBV6-7 is noted as an ORF with a role that remains uncertain. The length of the CDR3 is 17 residues. V dropped 0 bases and J dropped 7; count of bases not matched to a gene: 10. CDR3 DNA sequence: TGTGCCAGCAGTTACTCGGGCCAGGGGGCTTTGGTTGAAAAACTGTTTTTT. The encoded protein is CASSYSGQGALVEKLFF.

The chain couples TRBV7-9 to TRBJ2-2; the D gene is possibly TRBD2 (6 bases). This CDR3 contains 15 residues. V lost 8 bases and J lost 0, with 13 bases in between. Germline V gene data show CDR1 as SEHNR and CDR2 as FQNEAQ (reference sequence). The CDR3 region is CASPTGDSNTGELFF. CDR3 DNA sequence: TGTGCCAGCCCCACGGGGGATTCGAACACCGGGGAGCTGTTTTTT.

J is TRBJ2-1 and V is TRBV10-3, with 8 nucleotides matching TRBD2. Germline V gives CDR1 ENHRY, CDR2 SYGVKD. CDR3 length: 18 amino acids. The J segment lost 4 bases and the V segment lost 6 bases, leaving 17 bases of the junction unmatched. CDR3 residues: CAIRPGTTAGASYNEQFF. CDR3 in DNA: TGTGCCATCAGGCCGGGGACTACAGCGGGAGCTTCTTACAATGAGCAGTTCTTC.

The chain links TRBV5-1 to TRBJ1-1; TRBD1 matches at 7 bases. This CDR3 spans 17 amino acids. Germline loops: CDR1 SGHRS, CDR2 YFSETQ. V lost 4 bases, J lost 3 bases, and 15 bases stayed unmatched. The CDR3 loop is CASSPGTARGYHTEAFF. CDR3 DNA sequence: TGCGCCAGCAGCCCCGGGACAGCTAGGGGGTATCACACTGAAGCTTTCTTT.

The chain is built from TRBV7-9 and TRBJ1-6, with D perhaps matching TRBD1 (6 bases). V lost 5 bases and J 6 bases, leaving 11 bases between the germline ends. The CDR3 length is 14 residues. Germline lookup yields CDR1 SEHNR and CDR2 FQNEAQ (reference sequence). CDR3 in amino acids: CASSIGQSNSPLHF. The CDR3 coding sequence is TGTGCCAGCAGCATTGGACAGTCTAATTCACCCCTCCACTTT.